The 26 T cell receptor beta chains listed next were all sequenced from one sample in a study of cytomegalovirus exposure and HLA in healthy donors. Researchers ran the PCR with 60 Vbeta and 13 Jbeta primers. Generated by immunoSEQ multiplex PCR, the TCRdb table keeps only in-frame clones and is missing some. The data contain about 160,000 clones, 65% to 85% of them singletons. The sample consisted of PBMCs. Receptor source: a woman aged 25 to 39 in good health and CMV-seropositive.

The CDR3 spells CASSYSSYEQYF. The CDR3 DNA is TGCGCCAGCAGTTATAGCTCCTACGAGCAGTACTTC. This chain joins TRBV5-1 and TRBJ2-7; no reliable D call. Trimming left V 5 bases short and J 0 bases short, with 6 bases between. CDR1 and CDR2 (germline): SGHRS, YFSETQ. The CDR3 contains 12 residues.

The chain joins TRBV4-3 to TRBJ2-3; 8 nucleotides match TRBD2. CDR1 is LGHNA and CDR2 is YSLEER in the germline V gene. J gave up 4 bases and V 4 bases, and 16 bases lay outside the gene matches. CDR3 length: 18 amino acids. CDR3 bases: TGCGCCAGCAGCCCGGTGTCATTCGGGGGGGGCCGGGCAGATACGCAGTATTTT. Translation: CASSPVSFGGGRADTQYF.

J is TRBJ2-5 and V is TRBV5-1; 12 bases agree with TRBD1. The germline CDR1 and CDR2 sequences are SGHRS and YFSETQ. The junction had 6 bases not matched to a gene; V was cut back by 4 bases and J by 5 bases. The CDR3 is made up of 15 amino acids. This CDR3 is CASSVGQGASETQYF. For the CDR3, the DNA is TGCGCCAGCAGCGTGGGACAGGGGGCCTCCGAGACCCAGTACTTC.

The chain uses TRBV5-4 and TRBJ2-2; a possible D gene is TRBD1 (6 bases). The CDR3 runs 17 residues. Germline V gives CDR1 SGHNT, CDR2 YYREEE (reference sequence). Trimming cost V 4 bases and J 3 bases, with 19 bases left between them. The CDR3 bases are TGTGCCAGCAGCATTGGACAGTTTGGTTCTTACACCGGGGAGCTGTTTTTT. This encodes CASSIGQFGSYTGELFF.

The chain is built from TRBV7-3 and TRBJ1-3; D possibly corresponds to TRBD1 (5 bases). Trimming removed 3 bases at V and 8 bases at J, with 26 bases between. In germline, CDR1 is SGHTA, CDR2 FQGTGA. The CDR3 is made up of 18 amino acids. CDR3 sequence (DNA): TGTGCCAGCAGCTTTTATTCCTCTTTCCCAGGGCTTCGACACACCATATATTTT. The encoded protein is CASSFYSSFPGLRHTIYF.

The J gene is TRBJ2-7, the V gene TRBV27, with TRBD2 matching 7 bases. Germline V CDR1 and CDR2: MNHEY, SMNVEV (reference sequence). Trimming took 3 bases from V and 3 from J; bases not matched to a gene: 8. The CDR3 is 15 residues long. The CDR3 region has the DNA TGTGCCAGCAGTTTCGGGGGGTCGGAACTCTACGAGCAGTACTTC. Translating it yields CASSFGGSELYEQYF.

As to this clone: This specimen includes other DNA sequences encoding the same CDR3. The chain combines TRBV5-1 with TRBJ2-1; 7 bases align to TRBD2. V dropped 2 bases and J dropped 9; count of bases not matched to a gene: 8. The CDR3 totals 14 residues. Looked up from germline, CDR1 is SGHRS and CDR2 is YFSETQ. CDR3 bases: TGCGCCAGCAGCTTAACCTCTGGGGGGGGTGAGCAGTTCTTC. It yields the protein CASSLTSGGGEQFF.

The rearrangement uses TRBV4-3 and TRBJ2-7, with D maybe TRBD1 (6 bases). Trimming shortened V by 0 bases and J by 0 bases, and 12 bases separated the two germline ends. This CDR3 is built from 16 residues. The V gene's germline CDR1 is LGHNA and CDR2 YSLEER. Written as DNA, the CDR3 is TGCGCCAGCAGCCAAGATTGGACAGCCCCCTCCTACGAGCAGTACTTC. This translates into CASSQDWTAPSYEQYF.

This sequence joins TRBV7-3 and TRBJ2-7; D is unclear. This CDR3 contains 15 residues. The germline V gene encodes CDR1 SGHTA and CDR2 FQGTGA. V was clipped by 0 bases and J by 0 bases, with 9 bases between them. The DNA of the CDR3 is TGTGCCAGCAGCTTAACCCCCGTCCCCTCCTACGAGCAGTACTTC. It translates to CASSLTPVPSYEQYF. The full variable domain, in which reference TRBV7-3 and TRBJ2-7 provide the parts outside the CDR3, is GAGVSQTPSNKVTEKGKYVELRCDPISGHTALYWYRQSLGQGPEFLIYFQGTGAADDSGLPNDRFFAVRPEGSVSTLKIQRTERGDSAVYLCASSLTPVPSYEQYFGPGTRLTVT.

V is TRBV7-3 and J is TRBJ2-1, with D tentatively TRBD1 (5 bases). Trimming took off 5 bases at V and 7 bases at J, with 12 bases between the two ends. Germline lookup yields CDR1 SGHTA and CDR2 FQGTGA. The CDR3 sequence is 13 residues long. CDR3: CASSLQGRNEQFF. The CDR3 bases are TGTGCCAGCAGCCTTCAGGGCCGGAATGAGCAGTTCTTC.

The V call is TRBV18, the J call TRBJ2-7, with 12 bases matching TRBD2. The CDR3 spans 17 residues. With 2 bases clipped from V and 1 base from J, the junction kept 6 bases outside the gene matches. The germline CDR1 and CDR2 sequences are KGHSH and LQKENI. Here the CDR3 DNA reads TGTGCCAGCTCACCAGCTAGCGGGGGGGCCGGGTCCTACGAGCAGTACTTC. This encodes CASSPASGGAGSYEQYF. The variable domain in full, with the rest retrieved from reference TRBV18 and TRBJ2-7, is NAGVMQNPRHLVRRRGQEARLRCSPMKGHSHVYWYRQLPEEGLKFMVYLQKENIIDESGMPKERFSAEFPKEGPSILRIQQVVRGDSAAYFCASSPASGGAGSYEQYFGPGTRLTVT.

The chain is built from TRBV14 and TRBJ1-2; the match to TRBD1 covers 9 bases. Germline values: CDR1 SGHDN, CDR2 FVKESK. This CDR3 is built from 16 residues. Unmatched junction bases numbered 9, after V lost 4 bases and J lost 3 bases. The CDR3, as DNA: TGTGCCAGCAGCCCCTATCACAGGGGGCACTACTATGGCTACACCTTC. It yields the protein CASSPYHRGHYYGYTF.

The table lists this clone with a count of one. This chain links TRBV15 with TRBJ1-4; weak D call: TRBD1 (6 bases). The CDR3 has 14 residues. Germline lookup yields CDR1 LNHNV and CDR2 YYDKDF (reference sequence). V was clipped by 1 base and J by 8 bases, with 11 bases between them. The CDR3 DNA is TGTGCCACCAGCAGAGGGGGGCCTTCCGAAAAACTGTTTTTT. Its protein is CATSRGGPSEKLFF.

The rearrangement joins TRBV6-6 to TRBJ2-1; 7 bases fit TRBD1. The germline CDR1 and CDR2 sequences are MNHNY and SVGAGI (reference sequence). The CDR3 has 16 residues. J was trimmed by 6 bases and V by 0 bases; bases with no gene match: 8. CDR3 DNA sequence: TGTGCCAGCAGTTACTCGTCCGAAGGGGGCGGCAATGAGCAGTTCTTC. It encodes CASSYSSEGGGNEQFF.

This rearrangement joins TRBV9 to TRBJ1-1; D perhaps matches TRBD1 (5 bases). With 0 bases removed from V and 5 bases from J, the gap between germline ends came to 11 bases. This CDR3 contains 14 residues. CDR1 and CDR2 (germline): SGDLS, YYNGEE. The CDR3 sequence is CASSVEWGETEAFF. In nucleotides, the CDR3 is TGTGCCAGCAGCGTAGAGTGGGGGGAAACTGAAGCTTTCTTT.

This chain connects TRBV7-2 to TRBJ2-1, with D unresolved. Germline V gene sequence: CDR1 SGHTA, CDR2 FQGNSA. The CDR3 is made up of 15 amino acids. The V end lost 1 base, the J end lost 6 bases, and 13 bases lay between the germline ends. The CDR3 region is CASSLDPVGSNEQFF. CDR3 in DNA: TGTGCCAGCAGCTTAGACCCAGTGGGCAGCAATGAGCAGTTCTTC. Filled out from reference TRBV7-2 and TRBJ2-1, the complete variable domain reads GAGVSQSPSNKVTEKGKDVELRCDPISGHTALYWYRQSLGQGLEFLIYFQGNSAPDKSGLPSDRFSAERTGGSVSTLTIQRTQQEDSAVYLCASSLDPVGSNEQFFGPGTRLTVL.

This sequence joins TRBV13 and TRBJ2-7; the match to TRBD1 covers 8 bases. With 5 bases clipped from V and 10 bases from J, the junction kept 4 bases outside the gene matches. CDR1 is PRHDT and CDR2 is FYEKMQ in the germline V gene (reference sequence). The CDR3 has 11 amino acids. The CDR3 sequence: CASSTGTGQYF. In DNA form, the CDR3 reads TGTGCCAGCAGCACGGGGACAGGACAGTACTTC.

This chain joins TRBV2 and TRBJ2-7, with D possibly matching TRBD2 (6 bases). Looked up from germline, CDR1 is SNHLY and CDR2 is FYNNEI. CDR3 length: 14 amino acids. Trimming left V 1 base short and J 2 bases short, with 9 bases between. CDR3 loop: CASSEGGETYEQYF. CDR3 nucleotide sequence: TGTGCCAGCAGTGAAGGGGGGGAGACCTACGAGCAGTACTTC.

The genes are TRBV5-4 and TRBJ2-2; the match to TRBD2 covers 11 bases. J gave up 6 bases and V 3 bases, and 4 bases lay outside the gene matches. Germline V gene lookup returns CDR1 SGHNT and CDR2 YYREEE (reference sequence). CDR3 length: 15 residues. CDR3 nucleotides: TGTGCCAGCAGCTCCGGGACTAGCGGCGCCGGGGAGCTGTTTTTT. Its protein product is CASSSGTSGAGELFF.

V gene TRBV2 combines with J gene TRBJ2-1; 9 nucleotides align to TRBD2. This CDR3 is 15 amino acids long. CDR1 is SNHLY, CDR2 FYNNEI, per germline. Germline trimming cut 6 bases from V and 2 bases from J; bases unmatched to any gene: 5. CDR3 residues: CASRGQRGAYNEQFF. In DNA, the CDR3 is TGTGCCAGCAGGGGCCAGCGGGGGGCCTACAATGAGCAGTTCTTC. Full variable domain (remainder filled in from reference TRBV2 and TRBJ2-1): EPEVTQTPSHQVTQMGQEVILRCVPISNHLYFYWYRQILGQKVEFLVSFYNNEISEKSEIFDDQFSVERPDGSNFTLKIRSTKLEDSAMYFCASRGQRGAYNEQFFGPGTRLTVL.

V and J are TRBV2 and TRBJ2-1; 13 bases map to TRBD2. Trimming at V came to 6 bases and at J to 9 bases, leaving 8 bases not matched to a gene. The CDR3 is made up of 15 amino acids. The germline V gene encodes CDR1 SNHLY and CDR2 FYNNEI. In DNA, the CDR3 is TGTGCCAGCAGAGCAACTAGCGGGGGGGCTACTGAGCAGTTCTTC. It is translated as CASRATSGGATEQFF.

This clone occurred once. The J gene is TRBJ1-6, the V gene TRBV4-3; D perhaps matches TRBD1 (6 bases). With 4 bases removed from V and 9 bases from J, the gap between germline ends came to 19 bases. The CDR3 loop spans 16 amino acids. The germline CDR1 and CDR2 sequences are LGHNA and YSLEER. This CDR3 is CASSRGTPGVGSPLHF. CDR3 in DNA: TGCGCCAGCAGCCGAGGGACACCCGGAGTCGGTTCACCCCTCCACTTT.

A word on this clone: Other DNA variants within this sample encode the same CDR3. This chain uses TRBV7-9 with TRBJ1-2; 10 bases match TRBD1. Germline CDR1 reads SEHNR; CDR2 reads FQNEAQ (reference sequence). The CDR3 loop spans 15 amino acids. Germline trimming cut 1 base from V and 4 bases from J; bases unmatched to any gene: 3. CDR3 sequence: CASSLGGTGAYGYTF. In DNA form, the CDR3 reads TGTGCCAGCAGCTTAGGAGGGACAGGGGCCTATGGCTACACCTTC. The full variable domain, in which reference TRBV7-9 and TRBJ1-2 provide the parts outside the CDR3, is DTGVSQNPRHKITKRGQNVTFRCDPISEHNRLYWYRQTLGQGPEFLTYFQNEAQLEKSRLLSDRFSAERPKGSFSTLEIQRTEQGDSAMYLCASSLGGTGAYGYTFGSGTRLTVV.

The rearrangement uses TRBV5-5 and TRBJ2-5, with 8 bases that match TRBD1. The CDR3 length is 15 residues. V shed 4 bases and J 5 bases; nucleotides not matched to a gene: 10. Germline CDR1 reads SGHKS; CDR2 reads YYEKEE (reference sequence). Written as DNA, the CDR3 is TGTGCCAGCAGCCCGCCGTCAGGGGGCGATGAGACCCAGTACTTC. It yields the protein CASSPPSGGDETQYF.

The chain employs TRBV2 and TRBJ1-2; possible D gene TRBD1, 5 bases. Germline values: CDR1 SNHLY, CDR2 FYNNEI. V lost 6 bases and J 4 bases, leaving 27 bases between the germline ends. The CDR3 spans 18 residues. DNA for the CDR3: TGTGCCAGCAGGCCTTCCCCAGGGAACCCCGTCTACTTCTATGGCTACACCTTC. It specifies CASRPSPGNPVYFYGYTF.

The chain couples TRBV9 to TRBJ2-7; D might be TRBD1 (6 bases). The CDR3 runs 16 residues. CDR1 and CDR2 from the germline V gene are SGDLS and YYNGEE. Trimming took 4 bases from V and 5 from J, leaving 22 bases between them. CDR3 in amino acids: CASSSNPGERRNEQYF. Here the CDR3 DNA reads TGTGCCAGCAGCTCCAACCCAGGGGAAAGAAGGAACGAGCAGTACTTC.